Here is one T cell receptor beta chain with its context. Its specificity is not known. Sequencing was performed with immunoSEQ multiplex PCR; in TCRdb, only in-frame clones are kept and a portion is missing. The data contain under 120,000 clones, 90% to 95% of them singletons. The record originates from a study of T cell responses to AZD1222 COVID-19 vaccine. Whole-study context: Analyses pooled second doses at about 4 or about 12 weeks.

General study findings and limits: Clonal diversity was possibly underestimated, and the donors were mostly white British, with more females. Repertoires were obtained solely post-peak T cell response.

V lost 5 bases to trimming and J lost 4 bases; unmatched junction nucleotides: 10. Looked up from germline, CDR1 is LNHDA and CDR2 is SQIVND (reference sequence). The CDR3 has 16 amino acids. The source of this sequence is an adult in good health. The rearrangement joins TRBV19 to TRBJ2-7; 11 nucleotides line up with TRBD1. The material sequenced was peripheral blood, taken on day 0 of AZD1222 vaccination. This CDR3 reads CASSASTGTGGYEQYF. For the CDR3, the DNA is TGTGCCAGTAGTGCATCAACCGGGACAGGGGGGTACGAGCAGTACTTC.